This T cell receptor beta chain is drawn from a study of blood T cells in healthy people across ages. A second PCR, run for about 7 to 12 cycles, used a sample-barcoded 5' primer plus a J-beta primer mix. Each CDR3 protein is one row after TCRdb ran MiXCR on the 5' RACE reads. The table lists 1.5 million to 1.8 million distinct CDR3 sequences, approximately 42% of them singletons. The V gene's germline CDR1 is MNHEY and CDR2 SVGAGI. The junction had 2 bases not matched to a gene; V was cut back by 2 bases and J by 7 bases. The CDR3 is made up of 14 amino acids. A minimum of 6 micrograms of total RNA was extracted per sample.

The source is a woman between 18 and 29 years old in good health. The rearrangement links TRBV6-5 to TRBJ1-2; 12 bases align to TRBD1. The material sequenced was blood. DNA of the CDR3: TGTGCCAGCAGTTACGGGACAGGGGGCTTTGGCTACACCTTC. Protein: CASSYGTGGFGYTF.